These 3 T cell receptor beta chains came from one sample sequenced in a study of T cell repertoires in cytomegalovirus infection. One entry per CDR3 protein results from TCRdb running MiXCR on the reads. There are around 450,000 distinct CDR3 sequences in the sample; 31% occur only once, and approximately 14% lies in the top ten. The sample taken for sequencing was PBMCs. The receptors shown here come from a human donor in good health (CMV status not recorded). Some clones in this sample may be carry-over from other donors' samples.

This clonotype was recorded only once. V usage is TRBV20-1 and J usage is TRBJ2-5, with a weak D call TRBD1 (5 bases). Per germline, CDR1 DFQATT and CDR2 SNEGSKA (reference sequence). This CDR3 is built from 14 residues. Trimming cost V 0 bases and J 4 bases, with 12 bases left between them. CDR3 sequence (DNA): TGCAGTGCTAGAGATGGGGCGACGAGAGAGACCCAGTACTTC. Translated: CSARDGATRETQYF.

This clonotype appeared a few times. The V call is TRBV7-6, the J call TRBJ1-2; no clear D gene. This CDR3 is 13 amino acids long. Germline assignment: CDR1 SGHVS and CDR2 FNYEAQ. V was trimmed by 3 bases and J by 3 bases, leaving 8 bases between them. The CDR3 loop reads CASSLGNDYGYTF. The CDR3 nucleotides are TGTGCCAGCAGCTTGGGGAATGACTATGGCTACACCTTC.

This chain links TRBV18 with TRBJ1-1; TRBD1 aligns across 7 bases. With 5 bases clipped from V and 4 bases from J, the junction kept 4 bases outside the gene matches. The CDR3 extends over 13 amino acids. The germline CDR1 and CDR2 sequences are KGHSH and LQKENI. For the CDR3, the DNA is TGTGCCAGCTCAATACAGGGGAGCACTGAAGCTTTCTTT. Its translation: CASSIQGSTEAFF.